A selection of T cell receptor beta chains follows, all from one sample in a study of OX40 agonist ivuxolimab in advanced cancers. Sequencing was performed with immunoSEQ multiplex PCR; in TCRdb, only in-frame clones are kept and a portion is missing. Of 55,000 to 65,000 clones in the sample, around 82% were seen once. This material consisted of CD4+ or CD8+ T cells sorted from blood, taken in a trial of the OX40 agonist ivuxolimab. These receptors were taken from an adult with an advanced solid tumor such as melanoma, head and neck, liver or kidney cancer. CDR3s include the opening cysteine and the closing phenylalanine or tryptophan. The D gene is left open where the match is weak. Clone size is shown for a subset of rows, as once, few, many or a class of expanded clone.

V,J,D,size,CDR3,DNA
TRBV11-3,TRBJ2-3,TRBD2,-,CASSSLAGGPQTQYF,TGTGCCAGCAGCTCGTTAGCGGGAGGGCCTCAAACGCAGTATTTT
TRBV5-6,TRBJ2-1,-,-,CASSLWVFSYNEQFF,TGTGCCAGCAGCTTGTGGGTTTTTTCCTACAATGAGCAGTTCTTC
TRBV5-3,TRBJ2-1,-,-,CARSPGGNNEQFF,TGTGCCAGAAGCCCCGGGGGAAACAATGAGCAGTTCTTC
TRBV2,TRBJ2-1,TRBD2,-,CASSEASGLAVYNEQFF,TGTGCCAGCAGTGAAGCTTCTGGACTAGCGGTCTACAATGAGCAGTTCTTC
TRBV10-3,TRBJ1-2,-,few,CAISESQGEGYTF,TGTGCCATCAGTGAGTCCCAGGGAGAAGGCTACACCTTC
TRBV14,TRBJ1-2,-,few,CASSWRVGGQYGYTF,TGTGCCAGCAGCTGGAGGGTGGGCGGTCAGTATGGCTACACCTTC
TRBV6-5,TRBJ2-1,TRBD1,-,CASSYTRDSNEQFF,TGTGCCAGCAGTTATACCCGGGACAGCAATGAGCAGTTCTTC
TRBV6-5,TRBJ1-4,-,-,CASSSTGNYLEKLFF,TGTGCCAGCAGTTCAACAGGGAATTATTTAGAAAAACTGTTTTTT
TRBV15,TRBJ1-1,-,few,CATSRDISGIMNTEAFF,TGTGCCACCAGCAGAGATATATCAGGGATCATGAACACTGAAGCTTTCTTT
TRBV30,TRBJ2-4,-,-,CAWSVRRGDSNIQYF,TGTGCCTGGAGTGTACGGCGAGGGGATTCAAACATTCAGTACTTC
TRBV23-1,TRBJ1-5,TRBD1,-,CASSLPGQGAGQPQHF,TGCGCCAGCAGTCTTCCGGGACAGGGGGCGGGACAGCCCCAGCATTTT
TRBV7-2,TRBJ2-4,TRBD2,-,CASSPRTGGDIQYF,TGTGCCAGCAGCCCCCGGACGGGGGGAGACATTCAGTACTTC
TRBV5-4,TRBJ1-2,-,-,CASSLPGTGSLYGYTF,TGTGCCAGCAGCTTGCCGGGCACAGGGTCCCTATATGGCTACACCTTC
TRBV7-9,TRBJ2-3,-,-,CASSPVSRDTQYF,TGTGCCAGCAGCCCCGTGTCGAGAGATACGCAGTATTTT
TRBV30,TRBJ1-3,-,-,CAWSRGLHLRRNTIYF,TGTGCCTGGAGTAGAGGACTCCACCTACGAAGGAACACCATATATTTT
TRBV7-2,TRBJ2-5,-,-,CASSLGWEAETQYF,TGTGCCAGCAGCTTAGGTTGGGAGGCAGAGACCCAGTACTTC
TRBV7-7,TRBJ2-1,-,-,CASSLYGTSNEQFF,TGTGCTAGCAGCTTGTACGGGACTTCGAATGAGCAGTTCTTC
TRBV15,TRBJ2-4,-,-,CATQHRGRGNIQYF,TGTGCCACCCAACACCGGGGGAGAGGGAACATTCAGTACTTC
TRBV7-3,TRBJ2-5,-,-,CASSLNSLGETQYF,TGTGCCAGCAGCTTGAATAGTCTCGGGGAGACCCAGTACTTC
TRBV4-1,TRBJ1-1,-,-,CASSQVGMNTEAFF,TGCGCCAGCAGCCAAGTGGGGATGAACACTGAAGCTTTCTTT
TRBV14,TRBJ2-5,-,-,CASSRDQETQYF,TGTGCCAGCAGCCGGGACCAAGAGACCCAGTACTTC
TRBV10-3,TRBJ2-5,TRBD2,-,CAISESRLAGTETQYF,TGTGCCATCAGTGAGTCGCGACTAGCGGGAACTGAGACCCAGTACTTC
TRBV6-1,TRBJ1-2,-,few,CASSESYGSNGYTF,TGTGCCAGCAGTGAATCGTACGGTTCGAATGGCTACACCTTC
TRBV10-3,TRBJ2-1,TRBD2,few,CAISVTGLAGDGEQFF,TGTGCCATCAGTGTAACGGGACTAGCGGGAGATGGTGAGCAGTTCTTC
TRBV30,TRBJ1-5,-,once,CAWSVLDSHNQPQHF,TGTGCCTGGAGTGTCTTGGACAGTCACAATCAGCCCCAGCATTTT
TRBV23-1,TRBJ2-1,TRBD2,-,CASSQSVVTSGRAANEQFF,TGCGCCAGCAGTCAATCGGTGGTGACTAGCGGGAGGGCCGCCAATGAGCAGTTCTTC
TRBV2,TRBJ2-7,-,-,CASTLDGQFSYEQYF,TGTGCCAGCACCCTAGACGGGCAGTTCTCCTACGAGCAGTACTTC
TRBV18,TRBJ1-3,TRBD1,-,CASSPPGQDFGNTIYF,TGTGCCAGCTCACCACCGGGACAGGACTTCGGAAACACCATATATTTT
TRBV6-5,TRBJ1-2,-,few,CASSYDGRNTF,TGTGCCAGCAGTTACGATGGAAGAAACACCTTC
TRBV14,TRBJ1-1,-,-,CASSQARGGTEAFF,TGTGCCAGCAGCCAAGCTCGGGGCGGTACTGAAGCTTTCTTT
TRBV2,TRBJ2-7,-,-,CASSESSRGEQYF,TGTGCCAGCAGTGAGTCTAGCCGGGGCGAGCAGTACTTC
TRBV4-3,TRBJ2-5,-,-,CASSQDLSETQYF,TGCGCCAGCAGCCAAGATCTTTCGGAGACCCAGTACTTC
TRBV5-6,TRBJ2-5,-,-,CASSLLGGSGQETQYF,TGTGCCAGCAGCCTTCTAGGGGGGAGCGGACAAGAGACCCAGTACTTC
TRBV10-3,TRBJ2-7,-,once,CAISADRHYYEQYF,TGTGCCATCAGTGCGGACAGACACTACTACGAGCAGTACTTC
TRBV28,TRBJ2-5,TRBD2,-,CASSSGLAGDETQYF,TGTGCCAGCAGTTCGGGACTAGCGGGAGACGAGACCCAGTACTTC
TRBV28,TRBJ1-4,TRBD1,-,CASTKRAGQGYEKLFF,TGTGCCAGCACCAAACGTGCGGGACAGGGGTATGAAAAACTGTTTTTT
TRBV5-6,TRBJ1-2,-,-,CASSPFMDSRFGYTF,TGTGCCAGCAGCCCTTTCATGGACAGTCGGTTTGGCTACACCTTC
TRBV18,TRBJ2-1,-,-,CASSPTREPSYNEQFF,TGTGCCAGCTCACCAACGCGGGAACCCTCCTACAATGAGCAGTTCTTC
TRBV6-1,TRBJ2-7,-,-,CASSRQIGYEQYF,TGTGCCAGCTCGAGACAGATAGGCTACGAGCAGTACTTC
TRBV9,TRBJ2-7,TRBD1,-,CASSVGVTGAAREQYF,TGTGCCAGCAGCGTAGGGGTGACAGGGGCAGCCCGCGAGCAGTACTTC